This passage covers 18 T cell receptor beta chains from one sample sequenced in a study of shared clonotypes between healthy human individuals. TCRdb keeps only in-frame clones here, not all; method: immunoSEQ multiplex PCR. Here the sample spans about 2.4 million clones, more than 85% being singletons. Sequenced: naive CD4+ T cells from PBMCs. The subset was: CD45RA+ positively selected. Source of these receptors: a man younger than 35 in good health. Some clones in this sample may be carry-over from other donors' samples.

This chain links TRBV6-1 with TRBJ2-1; no clear D. CDR1 is MNHNS, CDR2 SASEGT, per germline. V was cut by 3 bases and J by 11 bases, with 14 bases left in between. This CDR3 spans 13 amino acids. CDR3 nucleotides: TGTGCCAGCAGTGATTCGGGCCAGCTTAAGCAGTTCTTC. Amino acid sequence: CASSDSGQLKQFF.

In regard to this clone: One end of the junction does not line up with germline, which may come from a read error. The gene calls are TRBV18 and TRBJ2-2; no firm D call. The CDR3 is 13 residues long. Germline V lookup: CDR1 KGHSH, CDR2 LQKENI. DNA of the CDR3: TGTGCCAGCTCACCAGGGAACGCCGGGGAGCTGTTTTTT. Translating it yields CASSPGNAGELFF.

This chain joins TRBV6-7 and TRBJ2-1; the D gene is possibly TRBD2 (7 bases). TRBV6-7 has ORF status, its function being uncertain. The CDR3 has 21 residues. Trimming removed 6 bases at V and 2 bases at J, with 32 bases between. CDR3 in amino acids: CASSLLIGTTVPKGAYNEQFF. For the CDR3, the DNA is TGTGCCAGCAGCTTACTCATAGGGACTACCGTACCTAAGGGGGCCTACAATGAGCAGTTCTTC.

The chain employs TRBV5-1 and TRBJ1-2, with D maybe TRBD1 (6 bases). CDR1 SGHRS and CDR2 YFSETQ come from the germline V gene. The CDR3 sequence is 14 residues long. Trimming left V 4 bases short and J 2 bases short, with 12 bases between. The CDR3: CASSGTQGNYGYTF. The DNA of the CDR3 is TGCGCCAGCAGCGGAACTCAGGGGAACTATGGCTACACCTTC.

Worth noting for this clone: This same CDR3 is encoded by further DNA sequences in the sample. The rearrangement joins TRBV28 to TRBJ1-5; 10 nucleotides align to TRBD1. Germline lookup yields CDR1 MDHEN and CDR2 SYDVKM. Losses at the gene ends were 6 bases for V and 5 bases for J; bases not matched to a gene: 4. The CDR3 sequence is 14 residues long. The CDR3: CASRPGQGYQPQHF. The CDR3 DNA reads TGTGCCAGCAGGCCGGGACAGGGGTATCAGCCCCAGCATTTT.

In this sample, this clone turned up once. The sample has other DNA sequences that encode this CDR3 too. The V and J genes are TRBV18 and TRBJ1-2; D ambiguous. Trimming shortened V by 3 bases and J by 4 bases, and 9 bases separated the two germline ends. CDR1 and CDR2 from the germline V gene are KGHSH and LQKENI. This CDR3 region has 13 residues. Here the CDR3 reads CASSPPGSYGYTF. CDR3 nucleotides: TGTGCCAGCTCACCCCCCGGGAGCTATGGCTACACCTTC.

This chain joins TRBV5-1 and TRBJ2-5; 8 bases align to TRBD1. J was trimmed by 5 bases and V by 0 bases; bases with no gene match: 6. CDR3 length: 15 residues. Per the germline V gene, CDR1 is SGHRS and CDR2 is YFSETQ. CDR3 amino acids: CASSLGFGTGETQYF. The CDR3 bases are TGCGCCAGCAGCTTGGGTTTCGGGACAGGTGAGACCCAGTACTTC. Variable domain in full (rest from reference TRBV5-1 and TRBJ2-5): KAGVTQTPRYLIKTRGQQVTLSCSPISGHRSVSWYQQTPGQGLQFLFEYFSETQRNKGNFPGRFSGRQFSNSRSEMNVSTLELGDSALYLCASSLGFGTGETQYFGPGTRLLVL.

This sequence joins TRBV5-4 and TRBJ2-5, with 7 positions matching TRBD2. The CDR3 is made up of 15 amino acids. V shed 0 bases and J 0 bases; nucleotides not matched to a gene: 2. Germline V lookup: CDR1 SGHNT, CDR2 YYREEE (reference sequence). The chain's CDR3 is CASSLDSGYQETQYF. The CDR3 DNA is TGTGCCAGCAGCTTGGATAGCGGGTACCAAGAGACCCAGTACTTC. The variable domain in full, completed from reference TRBV5-4 and TRBJ2-5, reads ETGVTQSPTHLIKTRGQQVTLRCSSQSGHNTVSWYQQALGQGPQFIFQYYREEENGRGNFPPRFSGLQFPNYSSELNVNALELDDSALYLCASSLDSGYQETQYFGPGTRLLVL.

The rearrangement uses TRBV27 and TRBJ2-1; 11 bases map to TRBD1. Trimming at V came to 6 bases and at J to 6 bases, leaving 10 bases not matched to a gene. The CDR3 has 16 residues. Germline CDR1 and CDR2: MNHEY and SMNVEV (reference sequence). CDR3 protein: CASRWTGGKRSNEQFF. The DNA of the CDR3 is TGTGCCAGCAGGTGGACAGGGGGCAAGAGGAGCAATGAGCAGTTCTTC.

This chain joins TRBV5-1 and TRBJ2-3, with 11 bases aligning to TRBD2. The germline gives CDR1 SGHRS, CDR2 YFSETQ. The CDR3 is made up of 17 amino acids. V lost 0 bases, J lost 4 bases, and 7 bases stayed unmatched. The CDR3 nucleotides are TGCGCCAGCAGCTTGGCCCCCTTAGCGGGAGGGTCAGATACGCAGTATTTT. Translated: CASSLAPLAGGSDTQYF. The entire variable domain, with the rest obtained from reference TRBV5-1 and TRBJ2-3, is as follows: KAGVTQTPRYLIKTRGQQVTLSCSPISGHRSVSWYQQTPGQGLQFLFEYFSETQRNKGNFPGRFSGRQFSNSRSEMNVSTLELGDSALYLCASSLAPLAGGSDTQYFGPGTRLTVL.

The rearrangement joins TRBV6-5 to TRBJ2-7, with 7 bases fitting TRBD2. The CDR3 consists of 14 residues. The germline V gene encodes CDR1 MNHEY and CDR2 SVGAGI. V trimming: 11 bases; J trimming: 9 bases; junction bases outside the gene matches: 19. CDR3 in DNA: TGTGCCGGATCCCCGGCTAGCGGTCGGGCTTGGCAGTACTTC. Encoded protein: CAGSPASGRAWQYF.

The V call is TRBV5-8, the J call TRBJ1-1; unclear D gene. CDR3 length: 13 amino acids. Trimming left V 0 bases short and J 8 bases short, with 11 bases between. Germline CDR1 and CDR2: SGHTS and YDEGEE. The CDR3 loop reads CASSLAEIREAFF. Here the CDR3 DNA reads TGTGCCAGCAGCTTGGCAGAAATCAGAGAAGCTTTCTTT. The full variable domain, rest sourced from reference TRBV5-8 and TRBJ1-1, is EAGVTQSPTHLIKTRGQQATLRCSPISGHTSVYWYQQALGLGLQFLLWYDEGEERNRGNFPPRFSGRQFPNYSSELNVNALELEDSALYLCASSLAEIREAFFGQGTRLTVV.

CDR3 region: CASSLGWDEQYF. For the CDR3, the DNA is TGTGCCAGCAGCTTAGGTTGGGACGAGCAGTACTTC. This sequence joins TRBV11-2 and TRBJ2-7; D gene ambiguous. Trimming left V 1 base short and J 5 bases short, with 6 bases between. This CDR3 region has 12 residues. In germline, CDR1 is SGHAT, CDR2 FQNNGV.

The genes are TRBV19 and TRBJ1-5, with a weak D call TRBD1 (5 bases). Trimming took 6 bases from V and 6 from J, leaving 18 bases between them. Germline lookup yields CDR1 LNHDA and CDR2 SQIVND (reference sequence). This CDR3 spans 15 amino acids. For the CDR3, the DNA is TGTGCCAGTAGGGAAACGCAGGGCCGCAGTCAGCCCCAGCATTTT. It encodes CASRETQGRSQPQHF.

This clone was detected only once. The CDR3 loop is CASSRDRYNEQFF. The CDR3 nucleotides read TGTGCCAGCAGCCGCGACCGCTACAATGAGCAGTTCTTC. This rearrangement joins TRBV14 to TRBJ2-1; D is unclear. The V gene's germline CDR1 is SGHDN and CDR2 FVKESK. The length of the CDR3 is 13 residues. The V end lost 4 bases, the J end lost 3 bases, and 7 bases lay between the germline ends.

The chain combines TRBV29-1 with TRBJ1-1; possible D gene TRBD1, 6 bases. This CDR3 is built from 13 residues. From germline, CDR1 is SQVTM and CDR2 ANQGSEA. Trimming cost V 7 bases and J 1 base, with 13 bases left between them. In nucleotides, the CDR3 is TGCAGCGCAGCACAGGGTACGAACACTGAAGCTTTCTTT. It translates to CSAAQGTNTEAFF.

CDR3: CASGTGTAAENTIYF. CDR3 DNA sequence: TGTGCCAGTGGGACCGGGACTGCGGCGGAAAACACCATATATTTT. The J gene is TRBJ1-3, the V gene TRBV19, with a weak D call TRBD1 (5 bases). Trimming left V 8 bases short and J 6 bases short, with 20 bases between. The CDR3 contains 15 residues. Germline CDR1 and CDR2: LNHDA and SQIVND (reference sequence).

The chain links TRBV6-6 to TRBJ1-1; D unresolved. The CDR3 has 16 amino acids. Germline V lookup: CDR1 MNHNY, CDR2 SVGAGI (reference sequence). The ends were cut back, 1 base at V and 4 bases at J, with 16 bases in the middle. CDR3 in amino acids: CASSYLPTPGVTEAFF. In DNA, the CDR3 is TGTGCCAGCAGTTACTTACCCACACCCGGGGTCACTGAAGCTTTCTTT.